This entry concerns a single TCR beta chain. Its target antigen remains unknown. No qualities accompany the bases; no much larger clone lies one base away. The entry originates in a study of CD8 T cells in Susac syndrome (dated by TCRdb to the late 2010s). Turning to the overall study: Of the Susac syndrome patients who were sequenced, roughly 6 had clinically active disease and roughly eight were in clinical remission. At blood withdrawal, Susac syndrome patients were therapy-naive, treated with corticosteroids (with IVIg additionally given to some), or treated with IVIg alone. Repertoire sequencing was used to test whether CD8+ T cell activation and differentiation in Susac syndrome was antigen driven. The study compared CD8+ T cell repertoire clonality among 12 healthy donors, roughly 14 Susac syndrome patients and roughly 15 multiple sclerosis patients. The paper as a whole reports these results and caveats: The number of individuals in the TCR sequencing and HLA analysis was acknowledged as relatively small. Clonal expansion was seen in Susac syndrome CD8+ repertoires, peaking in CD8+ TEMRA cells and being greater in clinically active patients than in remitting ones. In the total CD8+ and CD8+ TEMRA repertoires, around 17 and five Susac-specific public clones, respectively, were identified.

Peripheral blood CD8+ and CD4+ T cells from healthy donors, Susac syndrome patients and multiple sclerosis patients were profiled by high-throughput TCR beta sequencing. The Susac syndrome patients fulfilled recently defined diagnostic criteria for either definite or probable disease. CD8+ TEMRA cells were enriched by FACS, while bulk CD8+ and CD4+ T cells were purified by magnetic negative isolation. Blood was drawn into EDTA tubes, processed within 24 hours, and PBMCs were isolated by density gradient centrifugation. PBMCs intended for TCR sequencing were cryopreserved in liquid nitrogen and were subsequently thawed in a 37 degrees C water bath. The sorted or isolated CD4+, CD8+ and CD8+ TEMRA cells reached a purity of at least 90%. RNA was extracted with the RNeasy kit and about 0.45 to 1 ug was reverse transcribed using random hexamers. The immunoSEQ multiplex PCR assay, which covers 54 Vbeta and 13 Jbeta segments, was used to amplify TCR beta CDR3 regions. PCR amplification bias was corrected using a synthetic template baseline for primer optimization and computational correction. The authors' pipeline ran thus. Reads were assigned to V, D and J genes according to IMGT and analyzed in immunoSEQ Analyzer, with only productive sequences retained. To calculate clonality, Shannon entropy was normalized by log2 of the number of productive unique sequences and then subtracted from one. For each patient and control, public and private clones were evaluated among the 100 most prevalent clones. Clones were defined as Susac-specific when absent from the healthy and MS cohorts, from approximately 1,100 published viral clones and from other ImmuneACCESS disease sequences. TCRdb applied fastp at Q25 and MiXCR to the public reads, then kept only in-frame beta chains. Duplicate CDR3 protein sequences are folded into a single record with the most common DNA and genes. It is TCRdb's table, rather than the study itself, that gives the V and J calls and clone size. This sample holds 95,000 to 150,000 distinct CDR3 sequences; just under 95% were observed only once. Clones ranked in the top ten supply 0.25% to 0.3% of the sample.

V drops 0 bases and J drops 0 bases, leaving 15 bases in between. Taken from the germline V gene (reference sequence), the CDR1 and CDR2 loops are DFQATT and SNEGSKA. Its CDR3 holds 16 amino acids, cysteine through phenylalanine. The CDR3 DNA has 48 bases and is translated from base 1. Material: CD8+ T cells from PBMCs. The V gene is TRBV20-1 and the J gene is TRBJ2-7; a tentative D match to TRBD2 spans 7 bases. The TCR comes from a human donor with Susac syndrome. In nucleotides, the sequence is TGCAGTGCTAGAGACCCCAGGGGCGGGAGCTCCTACGAGCAGTACTTC. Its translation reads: CSARDPRGGSSYEQYF.